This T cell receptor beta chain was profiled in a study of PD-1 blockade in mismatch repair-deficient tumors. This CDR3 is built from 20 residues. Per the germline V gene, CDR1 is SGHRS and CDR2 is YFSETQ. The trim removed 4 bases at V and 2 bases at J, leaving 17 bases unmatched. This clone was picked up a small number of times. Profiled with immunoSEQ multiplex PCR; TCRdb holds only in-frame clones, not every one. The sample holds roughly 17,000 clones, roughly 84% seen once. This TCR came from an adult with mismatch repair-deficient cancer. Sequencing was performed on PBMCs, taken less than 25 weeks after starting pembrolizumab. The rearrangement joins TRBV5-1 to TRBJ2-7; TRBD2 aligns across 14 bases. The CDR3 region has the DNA TGCGCCAGCAGCCTGGGGACCCCGGGACTAGCGGGAGTAGGTGCCTACGAGCAGTACTTC. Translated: CASSLGTPGLAGVGAYEQYF.